The 19 T cell receptor beta chains presented below share a single source sample, sequenced in a study of T cell repertoires and Cas9 in healthy adults. Sequenced by immunoSEQ multiplex PCR; TCRdb stores in-frame clones only, minus some. The sample consists of almost 15,000 clones, about nine tenths of them appearing once. The material sequenced was Tregs (CD4+, CD25+, CD127-, CD137-, CD154-) from PBMCs; culture status not recorded. The receptors here all came from a human donor in good health.

V gene TRBV28 combines with J gene TRBJ2-2, with a tentative D call TRBD2 (5 bases). Germline V lookup: CDR1 MDHEN, CDR2 SYDVKM. Between the trimmed V and J ends, which lost 1 base and 5 bases, there was a span of 11 bases. The CDR3 has 15 amino acids. The CDR3 DNA is TGTGCCAGCAGTTTATTAATAACGGGGACCGGGGAGCTGTTTTTT. Its protein is CASSLLITGTGELFF. Variable domain in full (rest from reference TRBV28 and TRBJ2-2): DVKVTQSSRYLVKRTGEKVFLECVQDMDHENMFWYRQDPGLGLRLIYFSYDVKMKEKGDIPEGYSVSREKKERFSLILESASTNQTSMYLCASSLLITGTGELFFGEGSRLTVL.

The chain is built from TRBV2 and TRBJ2-3; D perhaps matches TRBD1 (5 bases). V was clipped by 1 base and J by 0 bases, with 8 bases between them. From germline, CDR1 is SNHLY and CDR2 FYNNEI. This CDR3 region has 15 residues. DNA of the CDR3: TGTGCCAGCAGTGAAGGCAGGGCGAGCACAGATACGCAGTATTTT. Protein sequence: CASSEGRASTDTQYF.

The chain uses TRBV6-6 and TRBJ1-2; D remains unclear. The CDR3 is 12 residues long. Trimming shortened V by 0 bases and J by 5 bases, and 4 bases separated the two germline ends. Germline V gene data show CDR1 as MNHNY and CDR2 as SVGAGI (reference sequence). In nucleotides, the CDR3 is TGTGCCAGCAGTTACTCGAATTATGGCTACACCTTC. Protein product: CASSYSNYGYTF.

The chain combines TRBV5-1 with TRBJ2-1; no clear D. Germline assignment: CDR1 SGHRS and CDR2 YFSETQ. The V and J ends lost 4 bases and 5 bases respectively, with 16 bases between them. The CDR3 length is 15 residues. The CDR3 sequence is CASSESGPGDNEQFF. In nucleotides, the CDR3 is TGCGCCAGCAGCGAATCAGGTCCTGGGGACAATGAGCAGTTCTTC.

The chain couples TRBV10-1 to TRBJ2-4; D assignment may be TRBD1 or TRBD2 (5 bases each). Germline lookup yields CDR1 WNHNN and CDR2 SYGVQD (reference sequence). V lost 5 bases, J lost 7 bases, and 33 bases lay in between. CDR3 length equals 20 residues. The CDR3 is CASSSYRFETGGTSPNIQYF. In DNA form, the CDR3 reads TGCGCCAGCAGTTCCTACCGGTTCGAAACAGGAGGAACTAGTCCGAACATTCAGTACTTC.

This chain connects TRBV6-5 to TRBJ2-7; the D gene is possibly TRBD1 (6 bases). This CDR3 spans 14 amino acids. Trimming stripped 2 bases from V and 3 bases from J, with 11 bases between. CDR1 is MNHEY, CDR2 SVGAGI, per germline. CDR3 amino acids: CASSYTGQIYEQYF. The DNA for the CDR3 is TGTGCCAGCAGTTACACGGGACAAATCTACGAGCAGTACTTC.

CDR3 loop: CASSVQGIEQFF. The CDR3 region has the DNA TGTGCCAGCAGCGTCCAGGGAATTGAGCAGTTCTTC. The rearrangement joins TRBV7-6 to TRBJ2-1; weak D call: TRBD1 (5 bases). Germline loops: CDR1 SGHVS, CDR2 FNYEAQ. Trimming took 5 bases from V and 9 from J, leaving 11 bases between them. The CDR3 contains 12 residues.

The chain combines TRBV7-8 with TRBJ2-5; 11 bases match TRBD1. The trim removed 5 bases at V and 2 bases at J, leaving 16 bases unmatched. The CDR3 consists of 19 residues. The germline V gene has CDR1 SGHVS and CDR2 FQNEAQ. The chain's CDR3 is CASSPRDRGLARLQETQYF. DNA of the CDR3: TGTGCCAGCAGCCCCCGGGACAGGGGGTTGGCCCGGCTACAAGAGACCCAGTACTTC.

This rearrangement joins TRBV6-5 to TRBJ1-1; 7 positions agree with TRBD1. The trim removed 6 bases at V and 6 bases at J, leaving 4 bases unmatched. The length of the CDR3 is 12 residues. Per germline, CDR1 MNHEY and CDR2 SVGAGI. The CDR3 DNA reads TGTGCCAGCAGGGCCAGGGGGGCTGAAGCTTTCTTT. Translation gives CASRARGAEAFF.

The chain links TRBV6-5 to TRBJ2-7; 12 nucleotides agree with TRBD1. Trimming removed 3 bases from V and 6 bases from J; junction bases left unmatched: 6. The CDR3 loop spans 15 amino acids. Per germline, CDR1 MNHEY and CDR2 SVGAGI. The CDR3 bases are TGTGCCAGCAGTTATCCCGGGACAGGGGGCACCGAGCAGTACTTC. Its translation: CASSYPGTGGTEQYF.

The V gene is TRBV6-1, the J gene TRBJ2-7; either TRBD1 or TRBD2 may fit D (5 bases each). The CDR3 loop spans 15 amino acids. CDR1 is MNHNS and CDR2 is SASEGT in the germline V gene. Between the trimmed V and J ends, which lost 4 bases and 5 bases, there was a span of 18 bases. CDR3 residues: CASSAYGPGRNEQYF. The DNA for the CDR3 is TGTGCCAGCAGTGCCTACGGGCCGGGACGGAACGAGCAGTACTTC.

As DNA, the CDR3 is TGTGCCTGGAGACTACCACTAGCGGGGGACACAGATACGCAGTATTTT. This translates into CAWRLPLAGDTDTQYF. The chain joins TRBV30 to TRBJ2-3, with 11 bases that match TRBD2. The germline gives CDR1 GTSNPN, CDR2 SVGIG (reference sequence). Trimming removed 3 bases from V and 2 bases from J; junction bases left unmatched: 7. The CDR3 has 16 amino acids.

The CDR3 loop reads CASNYGTNEKLFF. The CDR3 coding sequence is TGTGCCAGCAACTATGGGACTAATGAAAAACTGTTTTTT. V gene TRBV6-1 combines with J gene TRBJ1-4, with D uncertain. Germline V gene data show CDR1 as MNHNS and CDR2 as SASEGT. The length of the CDR3 is 13 residues. V was trimmed by 7 bases and J by 2 bases, leaving 8 bases between them.

The gene calls are TRBV5-1 and TRBJ2-1, with a weak D call TRBD2 (6 bases). CDR1 and CDR2 (germline): SGHRS, YFSETQ. Trimming cost V 4 bases and J 3 bases, with 17 bases left between them. The CDR3 is 16 amino acids. The chain's CDR3 is CASSLWSGFIYNEQFF. Written as DNA, the CDR3 is TGCGCCAGCAGCCTATGGAGCGGGTTTATCTACAATGAGCAGTTCTTC. Variable domain in full (rest from reference TRBV5-1 and TRBJ2-1): KAGVTQTPRYLIKTRGQQVTLSCSPISGHRSVSWYQQTPGQGLQFLFEYFSETQRNKGNFPGRFSGRQFSNSRSEMNVSTLELGDSALYLCASSLWSGFIYNEQFFGPGTRLTVL.

V gene TRBV28 combines with J gene TRBJ2-3; 9 bases map to TRBD2. Germline lookup yields CDR1 MDHEN and CDR2 SYDVKM. J gave up 4 bases and V 2 bases, and 1 base lay outside the gene matches. CDR3 length: 14 residues. CDR3 in DNA: TGTGCCAGCAGTTTAGCGGGGGGGCCAGATACGCAGTATTTT. Translating it yields CASSLAGGPDTQYF.

The chain combines TRBV6-1 with TRBJ1-3, with 7 bases lining up with TRBD1. V dropped 5 bases and J dropped 4; count of bases not matched to a gene: 8. Germline V CDR1 and CDR2: MNHNS, SASEGT. The CDR3 is 15 amino acids. CDR3 in amino acids: CASSRQGPWGNTIYF. In DNA form, the CDR3 reads TGTGCCAGCAGTAGACAGGGACCTTGGGGAAACACCATATATTTT.

This clone has just one count. The J gene is TRBJ2-1, the V gene TRBV9, with 11 bases lining up with TRBD2. Germline CDR1 SGDLS, CDR2 YYNGEE. V was clipped by 0 bases and J by 6 bases; unmatched bases: 5. The CDR3 consists of 16 residues. In nucleotides, the CDR3 is TGTGCCAGCAGCGTAGGAGTAGCGGGGGGGATCAATGAGCAGTTCTTC. Residues: CASSVGVAGGINEQFF.

This clone was seen a single time. The V call is TRBV27, the J call TRBJ1-1, with D uncertain. Germline CDR1 and CDR2: MNHEY and SMNVEV (reference sequence). The CDR3 totals 13 residues. The ends were cut back, 2 bases at V and 3 bases at J, with 7 bases in the middle. This CDR3 reads CASSLGHDTEAFF. CDR3 nucleotides: TGTGCCAGCAGTTTAGGTCACGACACTGAAGCTTTCTTT.

This clone was recorded only once. This chain connects TRBV6-4 to TRBJ2-6, with 11 bases that match TRBD1. This CDR3 contains 16 residues. Germline CDR1 MRHNA, CDR2 SNTAGT. After removal of 7 bases from V and 2 bases from J, the junction contained 4 bases not matched to a gene. CDR3 coding DNA: TGTGCCAGCACCGGACAGGGGGCGGCTGGGGCCAACGTCCTGACTTTC. It codes for CASTGQGAAGANVLTF.